This T cell receptor (beta chain) was captured in a study of T cell responses to AZD1222 COVID-19 vaccine. Study results and limitations: Across spike, vaccine-associated CD4 TCRs were found, dominant at 160-218 and 743-854.

Assay: immunoSEQ multiplex PCR; the TCRdb copy retains only in-frame clones and omits some. The data show about 88,000 clones, with around nine tenths seen just once and roughly 5.1% held by the top ten. Comment on this clone: As yet, its antigen is unknown.

The CDR3 runs 15 residues. The germline CDR1 and CDR2 sequences are LNHDA and SQIVND (reference sequence). Trimming shortened V by 6 bases and J by 2 bases, and 16 bases separated the two germline ends. Sequencing used peripheral blood, obtained 28 days after the second AZD1222 dose. The TCR was taken from an adult who received the AZD1222 COVID-19 vaccine. This chain uses TRBV19 with TRBJ1-2, with D possibly TRBD1 on 5 matching bases. The CDR3 nucleotides are TGTGCCAGTAGGAAAGGGACGGGGGTGAACTATGGCTACACCTTC. It translates to CASRKGTGVNYGYTF. The full variable domain, its missing parts supplied by reference TRBV19 and TRBJ1-2, is DGGITQSPKYLFRKEGQNVTLSCEQNLNHDAMYWYRQDPGQGLRLIYYSQIVNDFQKGDIAEGYSVSREKKESFPLTVTSAQKNPTAFYLCASRKGTGVNYGYTFGSGTRLTVV.